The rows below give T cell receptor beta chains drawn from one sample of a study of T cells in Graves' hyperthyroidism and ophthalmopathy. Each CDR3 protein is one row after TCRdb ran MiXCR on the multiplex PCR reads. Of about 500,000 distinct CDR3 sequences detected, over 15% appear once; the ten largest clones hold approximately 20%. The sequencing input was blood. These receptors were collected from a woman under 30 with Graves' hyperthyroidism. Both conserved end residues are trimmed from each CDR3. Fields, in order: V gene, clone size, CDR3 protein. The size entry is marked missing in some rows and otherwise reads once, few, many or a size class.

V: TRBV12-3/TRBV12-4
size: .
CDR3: ASSFGQGGGGDEQY

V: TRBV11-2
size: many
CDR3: ASSSPAGIGYGYT

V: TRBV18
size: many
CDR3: ASSPRHNQPQH

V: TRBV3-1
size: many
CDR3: ASSQYVSTEAF

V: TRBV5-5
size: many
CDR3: ASSKGQGAGTEAF

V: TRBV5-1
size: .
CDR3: ASSPSSGETQY

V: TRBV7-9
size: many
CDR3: ASSLGNRGSNEQF

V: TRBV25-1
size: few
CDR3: ASGASLGAGGPHEQY

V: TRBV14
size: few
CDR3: ASSQRQNSPLH

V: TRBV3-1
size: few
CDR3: ASSQDGLGGSSYNEQF

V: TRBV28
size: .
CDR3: VSSLGPAGDEQF

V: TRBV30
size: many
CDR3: AWSPSGEGQETQY

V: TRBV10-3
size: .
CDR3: AISEAAGPTGELF

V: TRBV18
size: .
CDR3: ASSPRAGGPGTQY

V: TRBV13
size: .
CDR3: ASSLVTVTDGYT

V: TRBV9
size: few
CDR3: ASSETDWDEQY

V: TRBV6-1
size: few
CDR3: ASREAGSPSGQY

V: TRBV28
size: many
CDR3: ASSLDLGLLAYNEQF

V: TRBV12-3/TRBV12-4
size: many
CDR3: ASSSETKETQY

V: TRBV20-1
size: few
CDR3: SARRTGGGEQY

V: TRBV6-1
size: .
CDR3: ASSETSGQATGELF

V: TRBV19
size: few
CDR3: ATHPEPGQGLFYGYT

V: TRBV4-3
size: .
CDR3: ASSQDSDRFSYEQY

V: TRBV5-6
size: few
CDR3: ASSFGTGPQSPLH

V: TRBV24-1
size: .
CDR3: ATSDLRSSGDTQY

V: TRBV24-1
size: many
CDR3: ATSDPVGRGLETQY

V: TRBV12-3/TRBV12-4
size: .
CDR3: ASSSVPLGASRGKTQY

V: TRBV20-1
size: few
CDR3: SASPGTDEKLF

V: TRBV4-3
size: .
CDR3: ASSQDAGRNANEKLF

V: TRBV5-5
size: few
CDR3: ASSLSTSGRAGETQY

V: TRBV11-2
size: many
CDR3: ASSKGQGDQETQY

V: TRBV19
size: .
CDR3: ASSSLGTEAF

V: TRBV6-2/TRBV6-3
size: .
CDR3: ASSYPGVGNIQY

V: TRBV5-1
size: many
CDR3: ASSLAQTQSGGSTEAF

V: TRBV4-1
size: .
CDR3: ASSHGTGVRFVYEQY

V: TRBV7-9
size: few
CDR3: ASSLVRAVRSNEKLF

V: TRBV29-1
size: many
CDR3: SVDLGGARTEAF

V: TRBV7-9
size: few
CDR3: ASSLRGGNEQY

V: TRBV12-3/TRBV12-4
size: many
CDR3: ASSLRAEAGYT

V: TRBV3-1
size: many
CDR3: ASSLELQGSSYNEQF

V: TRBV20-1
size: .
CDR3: SASTALPAGGHNEQF

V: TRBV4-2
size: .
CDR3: ASSQVSSLGNTIY

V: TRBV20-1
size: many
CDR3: SAREGSGANVLT

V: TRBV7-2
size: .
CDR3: ASSLGTGTGYQETQY

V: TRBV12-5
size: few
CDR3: ASGLGGGGRHSPLH

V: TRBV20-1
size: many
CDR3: SARPGTWISYGYT

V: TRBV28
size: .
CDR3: ASSTSGTGGSYEQY

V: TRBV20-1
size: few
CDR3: SATPGPARSRQY

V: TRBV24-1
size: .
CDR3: ATSADATNEKLF

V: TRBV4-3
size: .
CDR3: ASSQVNSRLGQETQY

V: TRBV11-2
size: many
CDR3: ASSLRGDIWETQY

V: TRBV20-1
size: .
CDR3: SARHGGYGYT

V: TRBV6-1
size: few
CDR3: ASRSSYTGNIQY

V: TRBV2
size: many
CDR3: ASTVGQPYEQY

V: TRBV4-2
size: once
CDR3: ASSRRTGLGELF